These 2 T cell receptor delta chains were all obtained from the same sample, sequenced in a study of γδ T cells in repeated Plasmodium falciparum infection. Vgamma9/Vdelta2+ and Vdelta2-negative gammadelta T cells were flow-sorted from PBMC for bulk sequencing. TCRdb re-called the multiplex PCR reads using CATT. The table has around 86,000 delta-chain clones, 1.4% seen once. The sample comprised gamma-delta T cells from blood. The receptors derive from a pool of human donors (malaria-infected and uninfected, not separated).

A word on this clone: TCRdb's listed protein matches a much larger clone and diverges from this DNA's translation at residue 3, likely through a read error; the protein shown comes from the DNA. This chain joins TRDV2 and TRDJ1, with a possible D match to TRDD3 (6 bases). TCRdb supplies no J gene; here it was assigned by aligning the nucleotide sequence to germline. The CDR3 has 13 amino acids. The germline gives CDR1 GEAIGNYY, CDR2 EKD. CDR3: CARDPLGIDKLIF. In DNA form, the CDR3 reads TGTGCCCGTGACCCTCTGGGGATCGATAAACTCATCTTT.

This clone was seen a handful of times. The protein given by TCRdb reflects a much larger clone and differs at residue 11 from this DNA's translation, likely from a read error; the protein shown is the DNA's translation. The chain combines TRDV2 with TRDJ3; TRDD3 aligns across 11 bases. The J gene, not given by TCRdb, was assigned here from a germline match of the nucleotide sequence. CDR3 size: 17 residues. Germline V gene sequence: CDR1 GEAIGNYY, CDR2 EKD. The chain's CDR3 is CACDTLGDTWGTRQMFF. In DNA form, the CDR3 reads TGTGCCTGTGACACCCTGGGGGATACCTGGGGCACCCGACAGATGTTTTTC.